The 9 T cell receptor beta chains reported below all come from one sample, sequenced in a study of T-cell reconstitution after alpha-beta-depleted transplantation in children. Using unique molecular identifiers, the investigators prepared the TCRbeta library. TCRdb reanalysed the PCR reads using MiXCR and keeps one entry per CDR3 protein. Of more than 450,000 distinct CDR3 sequences detected, about 17% appear once; the ten largest clones hold roughly 3.3%. Specimen: PBMCs from the stem cell graft donor, collected from the stem cell graft. These receptors were collected from a human donor who donated a stem cell graft to a child with acute lymphoblastic leukemia.

The chain recombines TRBV7-2 with TRBJ2-7; 7 positions agree with TRBD2. Germline loops: CDR1 SGHTA, CDR2 FQGNSA. This CDR3 is 13 amino acids long. Trimming cost V 5 bases and J 6 bases; bases outside gene matches: 7. CDR3 in amino acids: CASSPRAGSEQYF. CDR3 DNA: TGTGCCAGCAGCCCCAGAGCGGGGAGCGAGCAGTACTTC. Combining the CDR3 with reference TRBV7-2 and TRBJ2-7 gives the whole variable domain GAGVSQSPSNKVTEKGKDVELRCDPISGHTALYWYRQSLGQGLEFLIYFQGNSAPDKSGLPSDRFSAERTGGSVSTLTIQRTQQEDSAVYLCASSPRAGSEQYFGPGTRLTVT.

This chain uses TRBV20-1 with TRBJ2-7; D may match TRBD1 or TRBD2 (5 bases each). Trimming pared 6 bases from V and 0 bases from J, leaving 15 bases between. This CDR3 region has 14 residues. Looked up from germline, CDR1 is DFQATT and CDR2 is SNEGSKA (reference sequence). This CDR3 reads CSAPRDLSSYEQYF. CDR3 nucleotides: TGCAGTGCCCCTAGGGACCTTAGCTCCTACGAGCAGTACTTC.

This clonotype was observed a few times. The V call is TRBV7-2, the J call TRBJ1-2; D is ambiguous. Deletions cut 1 base from V and 5 bases from J, with 14 bases between. Germline V lookup: CDR1 SGHTA, CDR2 FQGNSA. The CDR3 is 15 residues long. The CDR3 DNA follows: TGTGCCAGCAGCTTAGACTCTGACCGGTGGTATGGCTACACCTTC. This encodes CASSLDSDRWYGYTF. Variable domain in full (rest from reference TRBV7-2 and TRBJ1-2): GAGVSQSPSNKVTEKGKDVELRCDPISGHTALYWYRQSLGQGLEFLIYFQGNSAPDKSGLPSDRFSAERTGGSVSTLTIQRTQQEDSAVYLCASSLDSDRWYGYTFGSGTRLTVV.

The CDR3 DNA is TGTGCCAGCAGTTACTCAGGGATCATTGGCTACACCTTC. Translation gives CASSYSGIIGYTF. The chain links TRBV6-2 or TRBV6-3 to TRBJ1-2; D remains ambiguous. V was shortened by 0 bases and J by 7 bases, with 9 bases between the two germline ends. The CDR3 totals 13 residues. Germline CDR1 MNHEY, CDR2 SVGEGT.

This clonotype turned up a few times. The chain recombines TRBV29-1 with TRBJ2-7, with 7 bases aligning to TRBD1. The CDR3 has 15 residues. Germline V gene data show CDR1 as SQVTM and CDR2 as ANQGSEA. The ends lost 0 bases at V and 3 bases at J; junction bases unmatched: 8. CDR3 in amino acids: CSVEDQAGGDYEQYF. CDR3 nucleotides: TGCAGCGTTGAAGATCAGGCAGGGGGTGACTACGAGCAGTACTTC.

The V gene is TRBV20-1, the J gene TRBJ2-5, with D perhaps TRBD2 (6 bases). Between the trimmed V and J ends, which lost 0 bases and 4 bases, there was a span of 9 bases. Germline V gene data show CDR1 as DFQATT and CDR2 as SNEGSKA (reference sequence). CDR3 length: 13 residues. The CDR3 here is CSARDGRLETQYF. The CDR3 bases are TGCAGTGCTAGAGATGGGAGGCTAGAGACCCAGTACTTC.

The chain employs TRBV20-1 and TRBJ2-2; the D gene is possibly TRBD1 (6 bases). The V end was cut by 5 bases, the J end by 6 bases, with 10 bases between. The germline gives CDR1 DFQATT, CDR2 SNEGSKA (reference sequence). This CDR3 contains 12 residues. CDR3 sequence (DNA): TGCAGTGCTCGGGGACACGCCGGGGAGCTGTTTTTT. Amino acids: CSARGHAGELFF.

The rearrangement uses TRBV5-1 and TRBJ1-1; 8 bases are shared with TRBD1. CDR1 and CDR2 (germline): SGHRS, YFSETQ. The CDR3 has 13 residues. V shed 8 bases and J 6 bases; nucleotides not matched to a gene: 9. CDR3 residues: CASRIQGASEAFF. For the CDR3, the DNA is TGCGCCAGTCGAATTCAGGGGGCTTCTGAAGCTTTCTTT.

The chain has TRBV3-1 and TRBJ2-1; D is uncertain. From germline, CDR1 is LGHDT and CDR2 YNNKEL (reference sequence). Deletions cut 0 bases from V and 5 bases from J, with 17 bases between. The CDR3 is 17 amino acids. The CDR3 DNA is TGTGCCAGCAGCCAAGATTGGGATCGGCCATCAGACAATGAGCAGTTCTTC. Amino acids: CASSQDWDRPSDNEQFF.